The 26 T cell receptor beta chains in this list originate from one sample, sequenced in a study of blood T cell repertoires in COVID-19. TCRdb's table, derived via immunoSEQ multiplex PCR, lists solely in-frame clones and lacks some. This sample has roughly 90,000 clones, with roughly 80% found just once. The specimen was peripheral blood. These receptors all come from a woman at least 80 years old with active or convalescent COVID-19.

The V call is TRBV27, the J call TRBJ1-4, with TRBD1 matching over 7 bases. The ends lost 4 bases at V and 3 bases at J; junction bases unmatched: 5. The CDR3 totals 15 residues. Germline CDR1 MNHEY, CDR2 SMNVEV (reference sequence). DNA for the CDR3: TGTGCCAGCAGTTACCGACAGGGTTCTAATGAAAAACTGTTTTTT. It encodes CASSYRQGSNEKLFF.

The rearrangement uses TRBV3-1 (or the pseudogene TRBV3-2) and TRBJ1-1; 8 bases are a match to TRBD1. The CDR3 has 14 residues. Germline CDR1 is LGHDT and CDR2 is YNNKEL (reference sequence). V dropped 5 bases and J dropped 3; count of bases not matched to a gene: 5. The CDR3 DNA reads TGTGCCAGCAGCTATCAGGGGGCGTACACTGAAGCTTTCTTT. Encoded protein: CASSYQGAYTEAFF.

This clone was seen once. The chain uses TRBV6-6 and TRBJ2-7; TRBD2 matches 13 bases. The CDR3 length is 14 residues. The V gene's germline CDR1 is MNHNY and CDR2 SVGAGI (reference sequence). V was pared by 6 bases and J by 4 bases, with 3 bases of the junction left unmatched. The CDR3 DNA follows: TGTGCCAGCAGCAGGACTAGCGGGAGATACGAGCAGTACTTC. Translation gives CASSRTSGRYEQYF.

This chain joins TRBV7-9 and TRBJ1-6; TRBD1 agrees at 7 bases. Germline V CDR1 and CDR2: SEHNR, FQNEAQ (reference sequence). V was pared by 5 bases and J by 3 bases, with 7 bases of the junction left unmatched. The CDR3 is 16 amino acids. CDR3 sequence (DNA): TGTGCCAGCAGCCCCGGGACAGAGAACTATAATTCACCCCTCCACTTT. Translation gives CASSPGTENYNSPLHF.

V and J are TRBV6-5 and TRBJ2-3, with 7 bases lining up with TRBD1. This CDR3 has 16 residues. The germline V gene has CDR1 MNHEY and CDR2 SVGAGI. Trimming took 2 bases from V and 2 from J; bases not matched to a gene: 7. The CDR3 loop is CASSYQTGTDTDTQYF. The CDR3, as DNA: TGTGCCAGCAGTTACCAGACCGGGACAGACACAGATACGCAGTATTTT.

This chain links TRBV7-2 with TRBJ1-2; a weak D match, TRBD1 (6 bases). This CDR3 has 15 residues. Trimming removed 5 bases at V and 8 bases at J, with 21 bases between. CDR1 and CDR2 from the germline V gene are SGHTA and FQGNSA. The CDR3 here is CASSAKGHLRGGYTF. CDR3 nucleotide sequence: TGTGCCAGCAGCGCAAAAGGACACCTAAGGGGGGGCTACACCTTC.

The rearrangement joins TRBV19 to TRBJ2-2; 9 bases map to TRBD1. Germline-derived CDR1 and CDR2 are LNHDA and SQIVND (reference sequence). The CDR3 has 13 residues. The junction had 7 bases not matched to a gene; V was cut back by 11 bases and J by 6 bases. CDR3 nucleotide sequence: TGTGCCGGGAGGACAGGGGTGTCCGGGGAGCTGTTTTTT. This gives the protein CAGRTGVSGELFF. The full variable domain, its missing parts supplied by reference TRBV19 and TRBJ2-2, is DGGITQSPKYLFRKEGQNVTLSCEQNLNHDAMYWYRQDPGQGLRLIYYSQIVNDFQKGDIAEGYSVSREKKESFPLTVTSAQKNPTAFYLCAGRTGVSGELFFGEGSRLTVL.

V usage is TRBV20-1 and J usage is TRBJ2-1, with a tentative D call TRBD2 (5 bases). CDR3 length: 10 amino acids. Trimming removed 3 bases at V and 10 bases at J, with 7 bases between. Germline CDR1 is DFQATT and CDR2 is SNEGSKA (reference sequence). CDR3 amino acids: CSASLAEQFF. The CDR3 region has the DNA TGCAGTGCTAGTTTAGCGGAGCAGTTCTTC.

This clone was counted between two and nine times. This chain links TRBV9 with TRBJ2-7; D gene uncertain. The germline V gene encodes CDR1 SGDLS and CDR2 YYNGEE. V was shortened by 3 bases and J by 2 bases, with 12 bases between the two germline ends. The CDR3 extends over 14 amino acids. The chain's CDR3 is CASSGVIPPYEQYF. DNA for the CDR3: TGTGCCAGCAGCGGAGTGATCCCTCCCTACGAGCAGTACTTC.

The chain carries TRBV28 and TRBJ1-1; no reliable D call. Trimming took 6 bases from V and 1 from J, leaving 6 bases between them. Germline CDR1 MDHEN, CDR2 SYDVKM. This CDR3 has 12 residues. The CDR3 DNA reads TGTGCCAGCAGCGCGGGGAACACTGAAGCTTTCTTT. Translation: CASSAGNTEAFF.

The rearrangement links TRBV6-5 to TRBJ2-1; 7 bases fit TRBD2. V shed 6 bases, J shed 0 bases, and the junction held 5 bases outside the gene matches. CDR3 size: 15 residues. Germline V lookup: CDR1 MNHEY, CDR2 SVGAGI. The DNA for the CDR3 is TGTGCCAGCAGCCGAGCGGGAAGCTCCTACAATGAGCAGTTCTTC. Its translation: CASSRAGSSYNEQFF.

This chain connects TRBV27 to TRBJ2-1; TRBD2 matches 9 bases. The V segment lost 7 bases and the J segment 5 bases; nucleotides outside the gene matches: 12. The CDR3 totals 16 residues. CDR1 is MNHEY, CDR2 SMNVEV, per germline (reference sequence). The CDR3 coding sequence is TGTGCCAGCACCCCTAGAAGGCTAGCGGGACACAATGAGCAGTTCTTC. Its protein product is CASTPRRLAGHNEQFF.

J is TRBJ1-2 and V is TRBV9, with D unclear. V lost 1 base to trimming and J lost 8 bases, with 9 bases between them. Germline lookup yields CDR1 SGDLS and CDR2 YYNGEE. The CDR3 is made up of 12 amino acids. CDR3 region: CASSVPNLGYTF. DNA of the CDR3: TGTGCCAGCAGCGTACCCAACTTAGGCTACACCTTC.

The gene calls are TRBV4-2 and TRBJ1-1, with a weak D call TRBD1 (5 bases). The CDR3 is 14 amino acids. V lost 0 bases to trimming and J lost 3 bases, with 8 bases between them. CDR1 and CDR2 (germline): LGHNA, YNFKEQ. CDR3 loop: CASSQDRGDTEAFF. The CDR3, as DNA: TGTGCCAGCAGCCAAGATCGGGGGGACACTGAAGCTTTCTTT.

The rearrangement joins TRBV16 to TRBJ2-7, with D unresolved. The CDR3 length is 13 residues. Between the trimmed V and J ends, which lost 0 bases and 3 bases, there was a span of 6 bases. Germline V gene lookup returns CDR1 KGHSY and CDR2 FQNENV. This CDR3 is CASSQSSRYEQYF. The DNA of the CDR3 is TGTGCCAGCAGCCAATCATCCCGCTACGAGCAGTACTTC. Full variable domain (missing parts from reference TRBV16 and TRBJ2-7): GEEVAQTPKHLVRGEGQKAKLYCAPIKGHSYVFWYQQVLKNEFKFLISFQNENVFDETGMPKERFSAKCLPNSPCSLEIQATKLEDSAVYFCASSQSSRYEQYFGPGTRLTVT.

The chain links TRBV6-5 to TRBJ2-7, with TRBD1 matching 7 bases. V lost 4 bases to trimming and J lost 1 base; unmatched junction nucleotides: 7. The CDR3 sequence is 15 residues long. CDR1 MNHEY and CDR2 SVGAGI come from the germline V gene. The CDR3 DNA reads TGTGCCAGCAGTTCCGCACCGGGACAGTCCTACGAGCAGTACTTC. The encoded protein is CASSSAPGQSYEQYF.

This clone was recorded once. The chain is built from TRBV6-5 and TRBJ1-1, with TRBD1 matching over 10 bases. Germline V gives CDR1 MNHEY, CDR2 SVGAGI. This CDR3 contains 15 residues. The J segment lost 3 bases and the V segment lost 6 bases, leaving 7 bases of the junction unmatched. This CDR3 is CASSADRGRDTEAFF. The CDR3 DNA follows: TGTGCCAGCAGCGCCGACAGGGGGCGAGACACTGAAGCTTTCTTT.

The rearrangement links TRBV6-2 or TRBV6-3 to TRBJ2-2; D is unresolved. Trimming took 0 bases from V and 4 from J, leaving 12 bases between them. This CDR3 is 16 amino acids long. Germline-derived CDR1 and CDR2 are MNHEY and SVGEGT. The DNA of the CDR3 is TGTGCCAGCAGTTACTCGACTGGGTCTGGCACCGGGGAGCTGTTTTTT. The encoded protein is CASSYSTGSGTGELFF.

The chain recombines TRBV7-3 with TRBJ2-1, with TRBD2 matching over 7 bases. In germline, CDR1 is SGHTA, CDR2 FQGTGA. The CDR3 contains 17 residues. After removal of 2 bases from V and 8 bases from J, the junction contained 15 bases not matched to a gene. The CDR3 bases are TGTGCCAGCAGCTTAGAGAGGACTAGTATACGCTCCTATGAGCAGTTCTTC. Its protein product is CASSLERTSIRSYEQFF.

The CDR3 DNA is TGTGCCAGAAGCCGGGTGACCGGACAGAAGGGCAATGAGCAGTTCTTC. This codes for CARSRVTGQKGNEQFF. This rearrangement joins TRBV7-5 to TRBJ2-1; the table's D gene call, TRBD1, was not cross checked with the DNA. TRBV7-5 is marked as a pseudogene. This CDR3 region has 16 residues.

The chain carries TRBV5-4 and TRBJ2-1; 8 bases line up with TRBD1. The J segment lost 4 bases and the V segment lost 4 bases, leaving 4 bases of the junction unmatched. The length of the CDR3 is 14 residues. The germline V gene has CDR1 SGHNT and CDR2 YYREEE (reference sequence). The CDR3 region is CASSLRDRYNEQFF. DNA for the CDR3: TGTGCCAGCAGCCTAAGGGACAGGTACAATGAGCAGTTCTTC.

The gene calls are TRBV18 and TRBJ2-3; TRBD2 agrees at 8 bases. The CDR3 totals 15 residues. The V and J ends lost 3 bases and 6 bases, in that order; junction bases with no gene match: 8. Germline V gives CDR1 KGHSH, CDR2 LQKENI. In DNA, the CDR3 is TGTGCCAGCTCACCGCGGGGGGTGGAGTCCGATACGCAGTATTTT. It specifies CASSPRGVESDTQYF.

The chain joins TRBV5-1 to TRBJ1-5, with 7 bases fitting TRBD1. Germline V gene lookup returns CDR1 SGHRS and CDR2 YFSETQ. V lost 0 bases, J lost 4 bases, and 4 bases stayed unmatched. The length of the CDR3 is 15 residues. CDR3 region: CASSLATGLNQPQHF. DNA of the CDR3: TGCGCCAGCAGCTTGGCGACAGGGCTTAATCAGCCCCAGCATTTT.

The chain combines TRBV28 with TRBJ1-5; TRBD1 agrees at 9 bases. V trimming: 7 bases; J trimming: 4 bases; junction bases outside the gene matches: 8. Germline CDR1 and CDR2: MDHEN and SYDVKM. The CDR3 spans 15 residues. The CDR3 DNA follows: TGTGCCAGCACCACACCACAGGGGGCGAATCAGCCCCAGCATTTT. Translating gives CASTTPQGANQPQHF.

The V and J genes are TRBV7-2 and TRBJ2-7, with 10 bases identical to TRBD1. V shed 4 bases and J 3 bases; nucleotides not matched to a gene: 6. Per the germline V gene, CDR1 is SGHTA and CDR2 is FQGNSA. This CDR3 is 15 amino acids long. The CDR3 nucleotides read TGTGCCAGCAGCTCAGTCAGGACAGGGGGCTACGAGCAGTACTTC. Translated: CASSSVRTGGYEQYF.

A few counts support this clone. J is TRBJ2-5 and V is TRBV6-1; TRBD1 is a possible D gene (5 bases). CDR1 is MNHNS and CDR2 is SASEGT in the germline V gene. V was cut by 2 bases and J by 1 base, with 8 bases left in between. The CDR3 sequence is 14 residues long. The CDR3 sequence: CASSEHQGQETQYF. Here the CDR3 DNA reads TGTGCCAGCAGTGAACATCAGGGCCAAGAGACCCAGTACTTC.